The sequence of this T cell receptor (beta chain) was determined in a study of T cells in Graves' hyperthyroidism and ophthalmopathy. V shed 5 bases and J 0 bases; nucleotides not matched to a gene: 5. The germline CDR1 and CDR2 sequences are SNHLY and FYNNEI. This CDR3 spans 15 amino acids. This clonotype was recorded at least ten times. What it recognizes is unknown. Overall study results and limits: Most thyroid clonotypes expanded above 0.001 were also detected in blood. Ophthalmopathy and stable hyperthyroidism were separated by a 13 V-J model.

There were TCR beta CDR3 regions amplified from RNA transcripts. TCR CDR3 regions were first amplified by RT-PCR with HTBI primers. MiXCR was run by TCRdb on the multiplex PCR reads, yielding one entry per CDR3 protein. In the table there are about 320,000 distinct CDR3 sequences, roughly 17% of which are singletons. Exclusions: uncontrolled infection, other autoimmune disease, pregnancy, lactation. Extraction of PBMCs used 10 ml of fresh peripheral blood. This clonotype was obtained from a man aged 25-45 years with Graves' hyperthyroidism. Sequencing used blood. This chain uses TRBV2 with TRBJ2-7, with TRBD2 matching over 9 bases. CDR3 sequence: CASSPGLAPSYEQYF. The CDR3 DNA reads as TGTGCCAGCAGTCCCGGACTAGCGCCCTCCTACGAGCAGTACTTC.